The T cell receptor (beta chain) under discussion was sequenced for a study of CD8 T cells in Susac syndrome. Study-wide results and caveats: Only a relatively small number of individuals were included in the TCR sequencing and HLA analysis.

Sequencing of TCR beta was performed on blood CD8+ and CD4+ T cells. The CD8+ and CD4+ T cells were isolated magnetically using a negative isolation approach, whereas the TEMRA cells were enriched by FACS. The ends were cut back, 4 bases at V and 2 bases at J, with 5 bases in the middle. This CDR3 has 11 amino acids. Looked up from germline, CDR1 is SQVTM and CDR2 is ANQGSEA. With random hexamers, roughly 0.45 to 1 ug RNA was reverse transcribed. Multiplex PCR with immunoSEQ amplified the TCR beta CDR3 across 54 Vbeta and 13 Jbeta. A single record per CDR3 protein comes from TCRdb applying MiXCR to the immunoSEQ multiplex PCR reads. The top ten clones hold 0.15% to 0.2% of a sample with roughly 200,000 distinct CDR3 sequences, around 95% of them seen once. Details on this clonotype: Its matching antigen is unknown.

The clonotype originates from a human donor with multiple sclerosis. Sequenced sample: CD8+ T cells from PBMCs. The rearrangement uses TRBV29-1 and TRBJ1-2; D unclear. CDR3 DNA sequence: TGCAGCGTTGCCGGAAACTATGGCTACACCTTC. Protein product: CSVAGNYGYTF.